The rows below give T cell receptor beta chains drawn from one sample of a study of T cell responses to AZD1222 COVID-19 vaccine. Libraries were prepared by immunoSEQ multiplex PCR; TCRdb keeps only in-frame clonotypes and omits some of them. The sample yields 150,000 or so clones, 85% to 95% seen once. This sample comprised peripheral blood, obtained on day 0 of AZD1222 vaccination. The receptors were sampled from an adult in good health. CDR3s include the opening cysteine and the closing phenylalanine or tryptophan. Fields, in order: clone size, J gene, V gene, CDR3 length, D gene, CDR3 DNA, CDR3 protein. D genes are given only for firm matches. Clone size, where shown, is once, few, many, or a class for clones that have expanded.

clone_size: .
j_call: TRBJ2-2
v_call: TRBV24-1
cdr3_length: 15
d_call: .
cdr3_nt: TGTGCCACCAGTGAGTGGCCCCACGAGGACGGGGAGCTGTTTTTT
cdr3_aa: CATSEWPHEDGELFF

clone_size: .
j_call: TRBJ2-1
v_call: TRBV3-1/TRBV3-2
cdr3_length: 17
d_call: TRBD2
cdr3_nt: TGTGCCAGCAGCCAAGCAATGGGACTAGCGGTATACAATGAGCAGTTCTTC
cdr3_aa: CASSQAMGLAVYNEQFF

clone_size: .
j_call: TRBJ1-2
v_call: TRBV29-1
cdr3_length: 14
d_call: .
cdr3_nt: TGCAGCGTTGTCCCAGCCACCTCTAACTATGGCTACACCTTC
cdr3_aa: CSVVPATSNYGYTF

clone_size: .
j_call: TRBJ1-1
v_call: TRBV18
cdr3_length: 15
d_call: TRBD1
cdr3_nt: TGTGCCAGCTCACCGCTCGGGACAGTGAACACTGAAGCTTTCTTT
cdr3_aa: CASSPLGTVNTEAFF

clone_size: .
j_call: TRBJ2-2
v_call: TRBV2
cdr3_length: 14
d_call: .
cdr3_nt: TGTGCCAGCAGTGAAACGACGAACACCGGGGAGCTGTTTTTT
cdr3_aa: CASSETTNTGELFF

clone_size: .
j_call: TRBJ1-1
v_call: TRBV15
cdr3_length: 15
d_call: .
cdr3_nt: TGTGCCACCAGCGAAGCGGGACGGAGAAACACTGAAGCTTTCTTT
cdr3_aa: CATSEAGRRNTEAFF

clone_size: once
j_call: TRBJ2-7
v_call: TRBV29-1
cdr3_length: 13
d_call: .
cdr3_nt: TGCAGCGTTGAAGGCGGGGATACCTACGAGCAGTACTTC
cdr3_aa: CSVEGGDTYEQYF

clone_size: .
j_call: TRBJ2-1
v_call: TRBV14
cdr3_length: 16
d_call: TRBD2
cdr3_nt: TGTGCCAGCAGTCACACTCTAGCGGGGGGCTACAATGAGCAGTTCTTC
cdr3_aa: CASSHTLAGGYNEQFF

clone_size: .
j_call: TRBJ1-1
v_call: TRBV7-9
cdr3_length: 14
d_call: .
cdr3_nt: TGTGCCAGCAGTCTGCCTGTGGGGAACACTGAAGCTTTCTTT
cdr3_aa: CASSLPVGNTEAFF

clone_size: once
j_call: TRBJ2-1
v_call: TRBV5-5
cdr3_length: 14
d_call: TRBD1
cdr3_nt: TGTGCCAGCAGCTCCGGGACAGTCGGGAATGAGCAGTTCTTC
cdr3_aa: CASSSGTVGNEQFF

clone_size: .
j_call: TRBJ2-7
v_call: TRBV5-8
cdr3_length: 15
d_call: .
cdr3_nt: TGTGCCAGCAGCTTGGTAGGACCCCTGGCTTACGAGCAGTACTTC
cdr3_aa: CASSLVGPLAYEQYF

clone_size: .
j_call: TRBJ1-1
v_call: TRBV6-6
cdr3_length: 13
d_call: TRBD1
cdr3_nt: TGTGCCGGGCGACAGGGGGTGAGCACTGAAGCTTTCTTT
cdr3_aa: CAGRQGVSTEAFF

clone_size: .
j_call: TRBJ1-2
v_call: TRBV5-6
cdr3_length: 13
d_call: .
cdr3_nt: TGTGCCAGCAGCCCTGGGACATCGCGTGGCTACACCTTC
cdr3_aa: CASSPGTSRGYTF

clone_size: .
j_call: TRBJ2-1
v_call: TRBV6-5
cdr3_length: 12
d_call: .
cdr3_nt: TGTGCCAGCAGGGACACCAATAATGAGCAGTTCTTC
cdr3_aa: CASRDTNNEQFF

clone_size: .
j_call: TRBJ2-3
v_call: TRBV2
cdr3_length: 15
d_call: .
cdr3_nt: TGTGCCAGCAGTGGTGGCGGTGGCCGCACAGATACGCAGTATTTT
cdr3_aa: CASSGGGGRTDTQYF

clone_size: .
j_call: TRBJ1-1
v_call: TRBV10-1
cdr3_length: 16
d_call: TRBD1
cdr3_nt: TGCGCCAGCAGGTTTAGGTTGGGGACAGGGGGCGAATTCGCTTTCTTT
cdr3_aa: CASRFRLGTGGEFAFF

clone_size: .
j_call: TRBJ1-2
v_call: TRBV5-4
cdr3_length: 13
d_call: .
cdr3_nt: TGTGCCAGCAGCGAGACAGCGAACTATGGCTACACCTTC
cdr3_aa: CASSETANYGYTF

clone_size: .
j_call: TRBJ1-1
v_call: TRBV5-6
cdr3_length: 15
d_call: .
cdr3_nt: TGTGCCAGCAGCTTGTTTTGGGAGGGGGGAACTGAAGCTTTCTTT
cdr3_aa: CASSLFWEGGTEAFF

clone_size: .
j_call: TRBJ1-3
v_call: TRBV6-6
cdr3_length: 15
d_call: .
cdr3_nt: TGTGCCAGCACGGTTGGGGGCAGCTCTGGAAACACCATATATTTT
cdr3_aa: CASTVGGSSGNTIYF

clone_size: once
j_call: TRBJ2-7
v_call: TRBV2
cdr3_length: 14
d_call: .
cdr3_nt: TGTGCCAGCAGTGTACGGGCCAGCTCCTACGAGCAGTACTTC
cdr3_aa: CASSVRASSYEQYF

clone_size: .
j_call: TRBJ2-5
v_call: TRBV25-1
cdr3_length: 15
d_call: .
cdr3_nt: TGTGCCAGCAGTGAACGACCCAAGGTCAAGGAGACCCAGTACTTC
cdr3_aa: CASSERPKVKETQYF

clone_size: .
j_call: TRBJ1-3
v_call: TRBV5-1
cdr3_length: 14
d_call: .
cdr3_nt: TGCGCCAGCAGCTTGGGCAGATCTGGAAACACCATATATTTT
cdr3_aa: CASSLGRSGNTIYF

clone_size: .
j_call: TRBJ2-3
v_call: TRBV5-1
cdr3_length: 15
d_call: TRBD2
cdr3_nt: TGCGCCAGCAGCTTTACTAGCGGGGGGGCAGTTACGCAGTATTTT
cdr3_aa: CASSFTSGGAVTQYF

clone_size: .
j_call: TRBJ1-1
v_call: TRBV3-1/TRBV3-2
cdr3_length: 19
d_call: .
cdr3_nt: TGTGCCAGCAGCCAAGAAACCCGCGGACTTCAGGGGCTGATTACTGAAGCTTTCTTT
cdr3_aa: CASSQETRGLQGLITEAFF

clone_size: .
j_call: TRBJ1-1
v_call: TRBV6-5
cdr3_length: 15
d_call: .
cdr3_nt: TGTGCCAGCAGCCCGATCAGGGGAGGGAACACTGAAGCTTTCTTT
cdr3_aa: CASSPIRGGNTEAFF